This T cell receptor beta chain was profiled in a study of blood T cell repertoires in COVID-19. Deletions cut 10 bases from V and 2 bases from J, with 18 bases between. The CDR3 is 14 amino acids. From germline, CDR1 is MNHEY and CDR2 SVGAGI. Using immunoSEQ multiplex PCR, the repertoire was profiled, and TCRdb retains in-frame clones only, with some absent. The sample lists roughly 50,000 clones; about nine tenths were seen once. Only one count was recorded for this clone. Sequencing input: peripheral blood. The sequence was collected from a woman aged 60-75 years with active COVID-19. The chain combines TRBV6-5 with TRBJ2-7, with D tentatively TRBD2 (7 bases). CDR3 in DNA: TGTGCCACACAAAGGGGGGGGGAAACCTACGAGCAGTACTTC. It yields the protein CATQRGGETYEQYF.